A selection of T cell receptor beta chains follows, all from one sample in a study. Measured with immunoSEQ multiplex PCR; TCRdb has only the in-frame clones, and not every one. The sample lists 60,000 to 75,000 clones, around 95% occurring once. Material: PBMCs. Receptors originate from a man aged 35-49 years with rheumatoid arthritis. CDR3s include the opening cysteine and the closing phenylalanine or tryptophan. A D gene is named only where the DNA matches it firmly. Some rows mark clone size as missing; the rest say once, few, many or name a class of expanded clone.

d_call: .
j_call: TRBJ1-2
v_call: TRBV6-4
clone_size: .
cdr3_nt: TGTGCCAGCAGTCTCCACCGGGACTCCAGTGGCTACACCTTC
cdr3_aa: CASSLHRDSSGYTF

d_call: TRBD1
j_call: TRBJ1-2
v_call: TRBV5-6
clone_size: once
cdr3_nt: TGTGCCAGCAGCTCGGACAGGGTCTATGGCTACACCTTC
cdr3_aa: CASSSDRVYGYTF

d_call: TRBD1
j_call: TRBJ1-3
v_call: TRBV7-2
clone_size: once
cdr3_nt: TGTGCCAGCAGCTTAGTTTCCACCACGGACAGGGGTGGAAACACCATATATTTT
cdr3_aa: CASSLVSTTDRGGNTIYF

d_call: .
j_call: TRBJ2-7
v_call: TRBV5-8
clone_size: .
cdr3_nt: TGTGCCAGCAGCTTGGGGGTAGGGCCCAAGAACGAGCAGTACTTC
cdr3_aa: CASSLGVGPKNEQYF

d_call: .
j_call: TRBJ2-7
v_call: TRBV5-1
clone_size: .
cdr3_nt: TGCGCCAGCAGACGGGACTTTTACGAGCAGTACTTC
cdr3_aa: CASRRDFYEQYF

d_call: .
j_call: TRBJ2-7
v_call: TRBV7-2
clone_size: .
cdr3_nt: TGTGCCAGCAGCAAAGGGCCCGCTACCTACGAGCAGTACTTC
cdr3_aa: CASSKGPATYEQYF

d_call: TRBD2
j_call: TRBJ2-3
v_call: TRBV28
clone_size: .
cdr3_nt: TGTGCCAGCAGTTTACCCCGGGTAGCGGGAGTGGCAGATACGCAGTATTTT
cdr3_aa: CASSLPRVAGVADTQYF

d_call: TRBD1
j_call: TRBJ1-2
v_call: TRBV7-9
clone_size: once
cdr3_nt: TGTGCCAGCAGCCGCGGACAGGGGGCGCGGGGCTACACCTTC
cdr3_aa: CASSRGQGARGYTF

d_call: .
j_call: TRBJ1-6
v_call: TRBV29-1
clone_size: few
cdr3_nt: TGCAGCGCCCAGACAGACTATAATTCACCCCTCCACTTT
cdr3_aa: CSAQTDYNSPLHF

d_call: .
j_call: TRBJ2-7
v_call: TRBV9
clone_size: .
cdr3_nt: TGTGCCAGCAGCGGTACGTCGTACGAGCAGTACTTC
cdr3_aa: CASSGTSYEQYF

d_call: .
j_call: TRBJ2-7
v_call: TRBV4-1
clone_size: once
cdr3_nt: TGCGCCAGCAGCCAAGATTCGGTTGGCGGGCTCACCTTTCCTTACGAGCAGTACTTC
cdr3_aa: CASSQDSVGGLTFPYEQYF

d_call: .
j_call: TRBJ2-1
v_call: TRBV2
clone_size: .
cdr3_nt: TGTGCCAGCAGTGAGGTGGAAGGTTTTGGTGAGCAGTTCTTC
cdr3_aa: CASSEVEGFGEQFF

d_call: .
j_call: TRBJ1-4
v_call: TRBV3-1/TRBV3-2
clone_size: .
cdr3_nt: TGTGCCAGCAGCCGGTCCCTCACCCGGACTAATGAAAAACTGTTTTTT
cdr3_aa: CASSRSLTRTNEKLFF

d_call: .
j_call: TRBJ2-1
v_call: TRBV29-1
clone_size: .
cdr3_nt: TGCAGCGTTGAAATTCTTCGGGGTCACAATGAGCAGTTCTTC
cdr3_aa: CSVEILRGHNEQFF

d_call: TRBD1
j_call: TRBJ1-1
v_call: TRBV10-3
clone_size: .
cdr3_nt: TGTGCCATCAGTCCGGGGACAGGCAAGGGTGAAGCTTTCTTT
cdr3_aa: CAISPGTGKGEAFF

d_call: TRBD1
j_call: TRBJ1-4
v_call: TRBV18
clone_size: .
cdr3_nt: TGTGCCAGCTCACCGGGACAGAATAATGAAAAACTGTTTTTT
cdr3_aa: CASSPGQNNEKLFF

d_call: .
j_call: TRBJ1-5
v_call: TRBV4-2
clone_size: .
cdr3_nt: TGTGCCAGCAGCCAAGAACTGGTGAGCAATCAGCCCCAGCATTTT
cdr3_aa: CASSQELVSNQPQHF

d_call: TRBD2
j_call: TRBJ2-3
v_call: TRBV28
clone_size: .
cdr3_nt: TGTGCCAGCAGTCCACCAGCGGGATTAACAGATACGCAGTATTTT
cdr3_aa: CASSPPAGLTDTQYF

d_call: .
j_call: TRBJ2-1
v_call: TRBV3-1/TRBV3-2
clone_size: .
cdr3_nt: TGTGCCAGCAGCTCCCCCAGGGGGGACAGCGTCTACAATGAGCAGTTCTTC
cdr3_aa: CASSSPRGDSVYNEQFF

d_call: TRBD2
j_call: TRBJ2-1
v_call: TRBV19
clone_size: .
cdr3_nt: TGTGCCAGTAGTATTGGACTAGCGGGAGTACCCTACAATGAGCAGTTCTTC
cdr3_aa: CASSIGLAGVPYNEQFF

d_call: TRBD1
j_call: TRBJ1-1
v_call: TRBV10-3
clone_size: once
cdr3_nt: TGTGCCATCACTCGAGGACAGGGGGCGAACACTGAAGCTTTCTTT
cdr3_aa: CAITRGQGANTEAFF

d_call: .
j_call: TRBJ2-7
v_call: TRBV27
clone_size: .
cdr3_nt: TGTGCCAGCAGTTTTATCGGGCCTTCCTACGAGCAGTACTTC
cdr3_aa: CASSFIGPSYEQYF

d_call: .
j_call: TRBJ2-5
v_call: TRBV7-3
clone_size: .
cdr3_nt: TGTGCCAGCAGCTTAGTCGCACAAGAGACCCAGTACTTC
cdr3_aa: CASSLVAQETQYF

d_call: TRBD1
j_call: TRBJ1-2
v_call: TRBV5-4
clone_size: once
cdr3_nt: TGTGCCAGCAGCCAAGACAGGGAGTATGGCTACACCTTC
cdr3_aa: CASSQDREYGYTF

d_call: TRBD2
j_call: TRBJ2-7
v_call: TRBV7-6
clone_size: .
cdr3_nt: TGTGCCAGCAGCCCCCCCGGGGGCGGGAGGGCCCCAATGGCGATACAGCAGTACTTC
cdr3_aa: CASSPPGGGRAPMAIQQYF

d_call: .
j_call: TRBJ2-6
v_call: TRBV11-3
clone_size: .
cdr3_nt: TGTGCCAGCAGCTACGGGCAGGGGCTCTCTGGGGCCAACGTCCTGACTTTC
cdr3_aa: CASSYGQGLSGANVLTF

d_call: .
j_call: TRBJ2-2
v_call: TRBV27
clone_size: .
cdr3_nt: TGTGCCAGCAACCCCGGAGAGGGGTATCACACCGGGGAGCTGTTTTTT
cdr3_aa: CASNPGEGYHTGELFF

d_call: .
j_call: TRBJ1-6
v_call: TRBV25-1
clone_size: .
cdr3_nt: TGTGCCAGCAGTGCCCCGGGACGGAATAATTCACCCCTCCACTTT
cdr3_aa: CASSAPGRNNSPLHF

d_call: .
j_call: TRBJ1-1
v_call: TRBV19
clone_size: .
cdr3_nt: TGTGCCAGTAGTTCAGACAGAGTCACTGAAGCTTTCTTT
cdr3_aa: CASSSDRVTEAFF